Following are 18 T cell receptor beta chains from one sample sequenced in a study of blood T cell repertoires in COVID-19. Using immunoSEQ multiplex PCR, the repertoire was profiled, and TCRdb retains in-frame clones only, with some absent. The table has around 130,000 clones, about four fifths seen once. Sample: peripheral blood. The receptors derive from a woman in her twenties or thirties who had recovered from COVID-19.

This chain connects TRBV2 to TRBJ2-7, with TRBD1 identical over 8 bases. This CDR3 region has 15 residues. V shed 7 bases, J shed 6 bases, and the junction held 14 bases outside the gene matches. Germline CDR1 and CDR2: SNHLY and FYNNEI. CDR3 in amino acids: CASTSVRDRSSEQYF. DNA for the CDR3: TGTGCCAGCACCTCCGTGAGGGACAGGTCGAGCGAGCAGTACTTC.

The genes are TRBV12-3 or TRBV12-4 and TRBJ1-2; 8 bases align to TRBD1. The CDR3 consists of 13 residues. With V trimmed by 7 bases and J by 4 bases, 5 bases remained unmatched. CDR3 nucleotides: TGTGCCAGCACAGGGGGCGCCGGCTATGGCTACACCTTC. It yields the protein CASTGGAGYGYTF.

This clone was detected only a few times. Other DNA sequences in this sample translate to the same CDR3. The chain combines TRBV6-4 with TRBJ2-1, with a weak D call TRBD1 (5 bases). Between the trimmed V and J ends, which lost 5 bases and 4 bases, there was a span of 9 bases. The CDR3 spans 13 residues. Germline V gene sequence: CDR1 MRHNA, CDR2 SNTAGT. CDR3: CASSPDRYNEQFF. The CDR3 DNA sequence: TGTGCCAGCAGTCCCGACAGATACAATGAGCAGTTCTTC.

The J gene is TRBJ2-1, the V gene TRBV7-9; 8 bases map to TRBD1. Germline-derived CDR1 and CDR2 are SEHNR and FQNEAQ (reference sequence). The ends lost 5 bases at V and 0 bases at J; junction bases unmatched: 6. The CDR3 has 16 amino acids. The CDR3 sequence is CASSPGTGRSYNEQFF. CDR3 nucleotides: TGTGCCAGCAGCCCGGGGACAGGCCGCTCCTACAATGAGCAGTTCTTC.

The chain links TRBV18 to TRBJ2-3, with 7 bases identical to TRBD2. CDR1 KGHSH and CDR2 LQKENI come from the germline V gene. After removal of 3 bases from V and 0 bases from J, the junction contained 3 bases not matched to a gene. The CDR3 is made up of 15 amino acids. The CDR3, as DNA: TGTGCCAGCTCACCGAGCGGGGAAAGCACAGATACGCAGTATTTT. As protein: CASSPSGESTDTQYF.

The gene calls are TRBV3-1 (or the pseudogene TRBV3-2) and TRBJ2-1; possibly TRBD2 for D (5 bases). Trimming took 4 bases from V and 10 from J, leaving 8 bases between them. CDR3 length: 11 residues. Germline-derived CDR1 and CDR2 are LGHDT and YNNKEL (reference sequence). The CDR3 is CASSLDLEQFF. CDR3 DNA: TGTGCCAGCAGCCTGGACTTAGAGCAGTTCTTC.

V and J are TRBV6-1 and TRBJ1-5; D may be TRBD1 (6 bases). CDR3 length: 15 amino acids. V lost 1 base and J lost 7, with 14 bases in between. Germline V lookup: CDR1 MNHNS, CDR2 SASEGT. The CDR3 sequence is CASSEEGTPGQPQHF. CDR3 sequence (DNA): TGTGCCAGCAGTGAAGAAGGGACACCCGGCCAGCCCCAGCATTTT.

The chain is built from TRBV5-1 and TRBJ2-3; 12 bases match TRBD1. V was pared by 0 bases and J by 4 bases, with 9 bases of the junction left unmatched. In germline, CDR1 is SGHRS, CDR2 YFSETQ. The CDR3 runs 18 residues. CDR3: CASSLAPGTGGAADTQYF. The CDR3 nucleotides are TGCGCCAGCAGCTTGGCCCCCGGGACAGGGGGCGCGGCAGATACGCAGTATTTT.

The chain joins TRBV24-1 to TRBJ1-2; D is undetermined. V lost 4 bases, J lost 4 bases, and 9 bases lay in between. CDR3 size: 13 residues. CDR1 KGHDR and CDR2 SFDVKD come from the germline V gene. Here the CDR3 DNA reads TGTGCCACCAGTGAGCGGGCCTTCTATGGCTACACCTTC. It is translated as CATSERAFYGYTF.

This sequence joins TRBV3-1 (or the pseudogene TRBV3-2) and TRBJ2-3; D is uncertain. CDR1 and CDR2 (germline): LGHDT, YNNKEL (reference sequence). This CDR3 spans 14 amino acids. V was trimmed by 4 bases and J by 3 bases, leaving 11 bases between them. In DNA form, the CDR3 reads TGTGCCAGCAGCCCCCCAGGTCTTACAGATACGCAGTATTTT. Translated, it gives CASSPPGLTDTQYF.

The V call is TRBV3-1 (or the pseudogene TRBV3-2), the J call TRBJ1-5; D is ambiguous. The CDR3 length is 13 residues. V lost 4 bases to trimming and J lost 2 bases, with 6 bases between them. Germline-derived CDR1 and CDR2 are LGHDT and YNNKEL (reference sequence). This CDR3 is CASSPLRNQPQHF. CDR3 DNA sequence: TGTGCCAGCAGCCCCCTTCGCAATCAGCCCCAGCATTTT.

This chain connects TRBV5-1 to TRBJ2-3; the match to TRBD1 covers 7 bases. The CDR3 is made up of 14 amino acids. The ends lost 5 bases at V and 2 bases at J; junction bases unmatched: 5. Per germline, CDR1 SGHRS and CDR2 YFSETQ. The CDR3 sequence: CASRDRALTDTQYF. The CDR3 nucleotides are TGCGCCAGCAGAGACAGGGCGCTCACAGATACGCAGTATTTT.

The chain has TRBV19 and TRBJ1-1; D is possibly TRBD1 (5 bases). Germline values: CDR1 LNHDA, CDR2 SQIVND (reference sequence). The V end was cut by 7 bases, the J end by 8 bases, with 11 bases between. There are 11 residues in the CDR3. CDR3 in amino acids: CASTFRQEAFF. The CDR3, as DNA: TGTGCCAGTACTTTCCGACAGGAAGCTTTCTTT.

This chain uses TRBV19 with TRBJ2-5, with D tentatively TRBD1 (6 bases). In germline, CDR1 is LNHDA, CDR2 SQIVND (reference sequence). V gave up 5 bases and J gave up 3 bases, with 16 bases separating them. CDR3 length: 15 amino acids. CDR3 sequence reads: CASSPGDLGKETQYF. CDR3 in DNA: TGTGCCAGTAGTCCAGGGGACCTGGGGAAAGAGACCCAGTACTTC.

This clone was observed once. The V gene is TRBV28, the J gene TRBJ1-5; D might be TRBD1 (5 bases). This CDR3 is built from 18 residues. Germline V gene sequence: CDR1 MDHEN, CDR2 SYDVKM. The V gene lost 3 bases and the J gene lost 3 bases, with 21 bases spanning the gap. CDR3 amino acids: CASSLVTGKRVLNQPQHF. Here the CDR3 DNA reads TGTGCCAGCAGTTTGGTCACAGGTAAAAGGGTACTCAATCAGCCCCAGCATTTT.

The V and J genes are TRBV6-5 and TRBJ1-5; D is ambiguous. Germline CDR1 and CDR2: MNHEY and SVGAGI. V lost 8 bases and J lost 3, with 11 bases in between. The CDR3 contains 13 residues. The CDR3 DNA reads TGTGCCAGCCAGCGGGGAGTCAATCAGCCCCAGCATTTT. The encoded protein is CASQRGVNQPQHF.

CDR3 residues: CASSSGTGRRNQPQHF. The CDR3 DNA follows: TGTGCCAGCAGCTCCGGGACAGGGAGAAGGAATCAGCCCCAGCATTTT. The chain has TRBV5-6 and TRBJ1-5; 9 bases match TRBD1. The J segment lost 4 bases and the V segment lost 3 bases, leaving 8 bases of the junction unmatched. CDR3 length: 16 amino acids. Germline V gives CDR1 SGHDT, CDR2 YYEEEE.

The CDR3 is CARRGELGSYNSPLHF. The CDR3 DNA reads as TGTGCCAGAAGGGGTGAGCTAGGCTCCTATAATTCACCCCTCCACTTT. The chain uses TRBV5-3 and TRBJ1-6; D not certain. TRBV5-3 is recorded as an ORF, its role being uncertain. CDR3 size: 16 residues. The germline V and J ends were trimmed by 5 bases and 0 bases, with 12 bases remaining between them.